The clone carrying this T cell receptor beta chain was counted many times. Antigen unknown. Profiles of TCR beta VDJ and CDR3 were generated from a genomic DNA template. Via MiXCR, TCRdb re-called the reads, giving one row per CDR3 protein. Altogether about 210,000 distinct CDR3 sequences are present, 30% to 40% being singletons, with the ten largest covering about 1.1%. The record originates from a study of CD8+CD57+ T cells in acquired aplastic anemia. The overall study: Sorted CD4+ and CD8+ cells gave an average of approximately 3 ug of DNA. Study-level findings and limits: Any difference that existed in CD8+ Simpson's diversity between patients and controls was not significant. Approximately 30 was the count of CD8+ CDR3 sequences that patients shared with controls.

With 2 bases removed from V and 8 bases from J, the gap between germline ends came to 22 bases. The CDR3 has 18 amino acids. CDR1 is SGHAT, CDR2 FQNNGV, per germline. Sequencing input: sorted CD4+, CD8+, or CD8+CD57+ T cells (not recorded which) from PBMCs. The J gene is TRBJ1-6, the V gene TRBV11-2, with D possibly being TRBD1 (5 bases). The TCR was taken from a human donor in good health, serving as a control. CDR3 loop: CASSLRQFGAGQDSPLHF. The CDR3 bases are TGTGCCAGCAGCTTACGTCAGTTTGGGGCAGGGCAGGATTCACCCCTCCACTTT.